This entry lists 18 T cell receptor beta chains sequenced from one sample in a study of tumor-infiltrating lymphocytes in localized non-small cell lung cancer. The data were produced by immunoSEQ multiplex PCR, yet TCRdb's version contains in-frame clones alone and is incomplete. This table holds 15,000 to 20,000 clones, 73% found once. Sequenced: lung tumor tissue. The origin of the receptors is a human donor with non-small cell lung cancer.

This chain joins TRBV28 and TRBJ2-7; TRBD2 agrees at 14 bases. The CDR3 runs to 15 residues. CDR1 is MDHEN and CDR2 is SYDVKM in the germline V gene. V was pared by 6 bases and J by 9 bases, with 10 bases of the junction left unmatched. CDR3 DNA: TGTGCCAGCAGCTTTACGGGACTAGCGGGAGAAAGGCAGTACTTC. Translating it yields CASSFTGLAGERQYF.

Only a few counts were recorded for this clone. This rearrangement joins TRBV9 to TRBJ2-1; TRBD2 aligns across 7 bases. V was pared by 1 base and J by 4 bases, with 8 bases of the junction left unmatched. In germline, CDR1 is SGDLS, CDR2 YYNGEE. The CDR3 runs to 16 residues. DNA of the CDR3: TGTGCCAGCAGCGTAACCAGCGGGACCACTTACAATGAGCAGTTCTTC. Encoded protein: CASSVTSGTTYNEQFF. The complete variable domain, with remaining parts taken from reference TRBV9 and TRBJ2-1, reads DSGVTQTPKHLITATGQRVTLRCSPRSGDLSVYWYQQSLDQGLQFLIQYYNGEERAKGNILERFSAQQFPDLHSELNLSSLELGDSALYFCASSVTSGTTYNEQFFGPGTRLTVL.

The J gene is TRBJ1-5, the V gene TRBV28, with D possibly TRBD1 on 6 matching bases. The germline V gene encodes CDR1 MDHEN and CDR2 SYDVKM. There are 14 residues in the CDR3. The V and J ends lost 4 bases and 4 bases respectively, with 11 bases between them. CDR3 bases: TGTGCCAGCAGTTATCAGGGGATAAATCAGCCCCAGCATTTT. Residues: CASSYQGINQPQHF.

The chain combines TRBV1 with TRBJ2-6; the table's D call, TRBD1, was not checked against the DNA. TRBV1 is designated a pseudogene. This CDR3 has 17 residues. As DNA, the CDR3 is TGCACCAGCAGGGCACATTGTGCACAAAGTCGGGCCAACGTCCTGACTTTC. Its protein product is CTSRAHCAQSRANVLTF.

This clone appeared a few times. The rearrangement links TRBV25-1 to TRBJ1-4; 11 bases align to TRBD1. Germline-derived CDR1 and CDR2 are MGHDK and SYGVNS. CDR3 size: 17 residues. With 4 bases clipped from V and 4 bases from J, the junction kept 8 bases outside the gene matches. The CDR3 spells CASSGTAGTGGNEKLFF. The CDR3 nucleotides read TGTGCCAGCAGTGGTACGGCCGGGACAGGGGGTAATGAAAAACTGTTTTTT.

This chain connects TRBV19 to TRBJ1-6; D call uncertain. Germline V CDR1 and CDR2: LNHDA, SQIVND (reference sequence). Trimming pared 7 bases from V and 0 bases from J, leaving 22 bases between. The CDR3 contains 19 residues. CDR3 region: CASTLMARTGSSYNSPLHF. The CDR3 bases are TGTGCCAGTACCCTGATGGCCAGGACCGGCAGCTCCTATAATTCACCCCTCCACTTT.

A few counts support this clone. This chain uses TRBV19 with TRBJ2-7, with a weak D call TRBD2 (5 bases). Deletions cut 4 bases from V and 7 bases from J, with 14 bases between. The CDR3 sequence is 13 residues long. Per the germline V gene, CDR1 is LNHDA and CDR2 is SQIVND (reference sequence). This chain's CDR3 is CASSSSFPGEQYF. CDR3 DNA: TGTGCCAGTAGTAGCTCGTTTCCGGGGGAGCAGTACTTC.

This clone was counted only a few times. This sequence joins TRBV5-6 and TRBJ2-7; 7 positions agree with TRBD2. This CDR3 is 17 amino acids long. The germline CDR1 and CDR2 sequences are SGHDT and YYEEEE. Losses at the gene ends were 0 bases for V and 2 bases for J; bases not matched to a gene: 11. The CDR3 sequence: CASSLVPWGGPPYEQYF. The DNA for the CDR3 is TGTGCCAGCAGCTTGGTCCCCTGGGGGGGACCACCCTACGAGCAGTACTTC. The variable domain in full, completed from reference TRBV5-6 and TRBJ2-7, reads DAGVTQSPTHLIKTRGQQVTLRCSPKSGHDTVSWYQQALGQGPQFIFQYYEEEERQRGNFPDRFSGHQFPNYSSELNVNALLLGDSALYLCASSLVPWGGPPYEQYFGPGTRLTVT.

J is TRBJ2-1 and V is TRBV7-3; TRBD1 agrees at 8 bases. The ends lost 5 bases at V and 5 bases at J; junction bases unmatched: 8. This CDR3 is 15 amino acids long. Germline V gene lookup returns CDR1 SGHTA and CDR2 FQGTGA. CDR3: CASSQGQENNNEQFF. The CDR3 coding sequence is TGTGCCAGCAGCCAGGGACAGGAAAATAACAATGAGCAGTTCTTC.

CDR3 nucleotides: TGTGCCAGCAGTTTTAACGGCCCCAAAAACATTCAGTACTTC. Amino acids: CASSFNGPKNIQYF. The chain couples TRBV28 to TRBJ2-4; D unresolved. The CDR3 consists of 14 residues. CDR1 is MDHEN and CDR2 is SYDVKM in the germline V gene. Trimming stripped 3 bases from V and 2 bases from J, with 8 bases between.

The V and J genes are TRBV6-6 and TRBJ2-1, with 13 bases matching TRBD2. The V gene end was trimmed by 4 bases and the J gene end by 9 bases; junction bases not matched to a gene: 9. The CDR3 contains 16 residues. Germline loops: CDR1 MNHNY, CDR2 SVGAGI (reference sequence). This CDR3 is CASSFFGLAGAREQFF. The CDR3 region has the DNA TGTGCCAGCAGTTTCTTTGGACTAGCGGGAGCCCGTGAGCAGTTCTTC.

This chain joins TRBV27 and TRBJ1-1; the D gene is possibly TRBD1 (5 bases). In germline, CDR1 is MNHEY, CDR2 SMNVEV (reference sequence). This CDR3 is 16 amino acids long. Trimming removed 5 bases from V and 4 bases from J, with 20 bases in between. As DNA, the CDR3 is TGTGCCAGCAGTCCCATCGTCGGGGCCGGGGGCACTGAAGCTTTCTTT. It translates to CASSPIVGAGGTEAFF.

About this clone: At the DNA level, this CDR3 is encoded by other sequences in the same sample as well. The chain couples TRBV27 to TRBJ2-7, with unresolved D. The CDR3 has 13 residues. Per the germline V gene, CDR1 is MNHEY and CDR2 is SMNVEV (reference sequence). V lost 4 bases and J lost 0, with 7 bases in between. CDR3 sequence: CASSSLNSYEQYF. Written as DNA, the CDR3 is TGTGCCAGCAGTTCCCTTAACTCCTACGAGCAGTACTTC.

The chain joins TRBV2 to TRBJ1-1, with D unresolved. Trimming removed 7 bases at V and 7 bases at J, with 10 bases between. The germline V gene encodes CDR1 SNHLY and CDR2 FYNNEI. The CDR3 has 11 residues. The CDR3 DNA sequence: TGTGCCAGCAAGTGGGAGATTGAAGCTTTCTTT. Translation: CASKWEIEAFF.

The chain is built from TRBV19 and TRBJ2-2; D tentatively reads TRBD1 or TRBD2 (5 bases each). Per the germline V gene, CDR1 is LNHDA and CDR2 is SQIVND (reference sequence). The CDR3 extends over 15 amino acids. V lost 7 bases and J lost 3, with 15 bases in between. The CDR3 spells CASKDWGRDTGELFF. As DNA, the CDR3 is TGTGCCAGTAAGGATTGGGGACGAGACACCGGGGAGCTGTTTTTT.

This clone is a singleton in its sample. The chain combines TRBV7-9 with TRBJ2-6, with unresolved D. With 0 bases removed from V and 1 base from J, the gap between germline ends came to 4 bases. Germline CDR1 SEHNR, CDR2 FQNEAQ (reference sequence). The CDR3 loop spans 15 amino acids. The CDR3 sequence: CASSLAVSGANVLTF. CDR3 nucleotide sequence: TGTGCCAGCAGCTTAGCTGTTTCTGGGGCCAACGTCCTGACTTTC.

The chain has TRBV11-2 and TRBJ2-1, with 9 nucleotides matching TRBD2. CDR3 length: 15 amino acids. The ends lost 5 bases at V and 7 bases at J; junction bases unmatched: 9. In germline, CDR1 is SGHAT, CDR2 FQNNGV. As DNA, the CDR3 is TGTGCCAGCAGCCTGGGGACTAGCTTTATTAATGAGCAGTTCTTC. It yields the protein CASSLGTSFINEQFF.

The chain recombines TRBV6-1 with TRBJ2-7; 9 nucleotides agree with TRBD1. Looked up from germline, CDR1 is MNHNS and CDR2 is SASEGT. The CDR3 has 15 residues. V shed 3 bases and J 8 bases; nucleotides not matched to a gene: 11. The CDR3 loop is CASSDMPGQGIKQYF. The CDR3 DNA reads TGTGCCAGCAGTGACATGCCGGGACAGGGCATAAAGCAGTACTTC.